These 14 T cell receptor beta chains came from one sample sequenced in a study of T cell responses to AZD1222 COVID-19 vaccine. Clones were sequenced by immunoSEQ multiplex PCR, and TCRdb holds only the in-frame ones, with some missing. The sample carries roughly 120,000 clones, more than 65% recorded once. Sequencing was performed on peripheral blood, taken on day 0 of AZD1222 vaccination. The receptors stem from an adult in good health.

The chain carries TRBV18 and TRBJ2-7; perhaps TRBD2 as D (5 bases). The germline V and J ends were trimmed by 4 bases and 5 bases, with 12 bases remaining between them. The CDR3 has 13 residues. The germline V gene encodes CDR1 KGHSH and CDR2 LQKENI. The CDR3 reads CASSRGVENEQYF. CDR3 in DNA: TGTGCCAGCTCACGGGGAGTCGAAAACGAGCAGTACTTC.

The CDR3 spells CASSPRVGNQPQHF. CDR3 DNA: TGTGCCAGCAGCCCTAGGGTCGGGAATCAGCCCCAGCATTTT. The V call is TRBV2, the J call TRBJ1-5, with D unresolved. This CDR3 spans 14 amino acids. Trimming stripped 6 bases from V and 4 bases from J, with 13 bases between. In germline, CDR1 is SNHLY, CDR2 FYNNEI.

V gene TRBV4-1 combines with J gene TRBJ2-7; D is possibly TRBD2 (5 bases). CDR1 MGHRA and CDR2 YSYEKL come from the germline V gene. Between the trimmed V and J ends, which lost 4 bases and 7 bases, there was a span of 17 bases. The CDR3 consists of 14 residues. The CDR3 coding sequence is TGCGCCAGCAGCCCCAACCGAGGGTCGGGTGAGCAGTACTTC. As protein: CASSPNRGSGEQYF.

The V and J genes are TRBV6-5 and TRBJ2-7; 8 positions match TRBD1. V dropped 7 bases and J dropped 5; count of bases not matched to a gene: 10. CDR3 length: 14 residues. Germline assignment: CDR1 MNHEY and CDR2 SVGAGI. The CDR3 protein is CASIHGGQADEQYF. The CDR3, as DNA: TGTGCCAGCATTCATGGGGGACAGGCGGACGAGCAGTACTTC.

The chain links TRBV7-3 to TRBJ2-1; the D gene is possibly TRBD2 (5 bases). Germline CDR1 and CDR2: SGHTA and FQGTGA. The CDR3 runs 16 residues. Trimming left V 3 bases short and J 0 bases short, with 12 bases between. The CDR3: CASSLRVMSSYNEQFF. The CDR3 nucleotides are TGTGCCAGCAGCTTGAGGGTTATGAGCTCCTACAATGAGCAGTTCTTC.

The rearrangement joins TRBV20-1 to TRBJ1-3; unclear D gene. The CDR3 length is 14 residues. Germline assignment: CDR1 DFQATT and CDR2 SNEGSKA (reference sequence). V was trimmed by 3 bases and J by 0 bases, leaving 9 bases between them. CDR3: CSASDLSSGNTIYF. The CDR3 coding sequence is TGCAGTGCTAGTGACCTGAGCTCTGGAAACACCATATATTTT.

This rearrangement joins TRBV7-2 to TRBJ1-5, with D possibly being TRBD1 (5 bases). The CDR3 is 15 amino acids. Germline lookup yields CDR1 SGHTA and CDR2 FQGNSA. V was cut by 0 bases and J by 2 bases, with 8 bases left in between. The CDR3 region has the DNA TGTGCCAGCAGCTTAGCGCGAGGGGGCAATCAGCCCCAGCATTTT. Translated: CASSLARGGNQPQHF. The full variable domain, completed using reference TRBV7-2 and TRBJ1-5, is GAGVSQSPSNKVTEKGKDVELRCDPISGHTALYWYRQSLGQGLEFLIYFQGNSAPDKSGLPSDRFSAERTGGSVSTLTIQRTQQEDSAVYLCASSLARGGNQPQHFGDGTRLSIL.

The chain combines TRBV29-1 with TRBJ1-1; D gene ambiguous. This CDR3 contains 13 residues. The germline V gene encodes CDR1 SQVTM and CDR2 ANQGSEA. Trimming shortened V by 5 bases and J by 1 base, and 11 bases separated the two germline ends. The CDR3 DNA follows: TGCAGCGTTCGAAAGGTGGGGAACACTGAAGCTTTCTTT. It codes for CSVRKVGNTEAFF. Full variable domain (remainder filled in from reference TRBV29-1 and TRBJ1-1): SAVISQKPSRDICQRGTSLTIQCQVDSQVTMMFWYRQQPGQSLTLIATANQGSEATYESGFVIDKFPISRPNLTFSTLTVSNMSPEDSSIYLCSVRKVGNTEAFFGQGTRLTVV.

The table lists this clone with a count of one. The chain combines TRBV7-8 with TRBJ1-6, with D unresolved. Germline V gives CDR1 SGHVS, CDR2 FQNEAQ. The CDR3 runs 14 residues. V lost 4 bases to trimming and J lost 2 bases, with 6 bases between them. This CDR3 reads CASSYGTYNSPLHF. The CDR3 DNA is TGTGCCAGCAGCTATGGGACCTATAATTCACCCCTCCACTTT.

This clone was observed once. The rearrangement uses TRBV3-1 (or the pseudogene TRBV3-2) and TRBJ1-2; tentatively, D is TRBD1 (6 bases). The length of the CDR3 is 15 residues. Germline V gene sequence: CDR1 LGHDT, CDR2 YNNKEL (reference sequence). The V end lost 3 bases, the J end lost 6 bases, and 17 bases lay between the germline ends. The CDR3 nucleotides are TGTGCCAGCAGCCATTTTCCAGTTAGGGGGGATGGCTACACCTTC. Its protein product is CASSHFPVRGDGYTF.

V gene TRBV5-4 combines with J gene TRBJ2-1; D unclear. Germline CDR1 reads SGHNT; CDR2 reads YYREEE (reference sequence). This CDR3 is 16 amino acids long. The V end lost 0 bases, the J end lost 5 bases, and 15 bases lay between the germline ends. CDR3 nucleotide sequence: TGTGCCAGCAGCTTGGACGGACGAACCTTTAACAATGAGCAGTTCTTC. Translation gives CASSLDGRTFNNEQFF.

This clone was seen a handful of times. The chain is built from TRBV27 and TRBJ1-3; no definite D call. Trimming shortened V by 2 bases and J by 0 bases, and 5 bases separated the two germline ends. CDR3 length: 14 residues. Germline CDR1 and CDR2: MNHEY and SMNVEV (reference sequence). The CDR3 DNA is TGTGCCAGCAGTTTAAGTATCTCTGGAAACACCATATATTTT. Its translation: CASSLSISGNTIYF.

The rearrangement links TRBV29-1 to TRBJ2-7; 7 nucleotides match TRBD1. Germline lookup yields CDR1 SQVTM and CDR2 ANQGSEA. CDR3 length equals 15 residues. The V segment lost 5 bases and the J segment 3 bases; nucleotides outside the gene matches: 13. The CDR3 spells CSVLKLRGLSYEQYF. CDR3 sequence (DNA): TGCAGCGTTCTCAAACTCAGGGGGTTAAGCTACGAGCAGTACTTC.

This chain connects TRBV11-3 to TRBJ2-3, with D hard to call. This CDR3 has 13 residues. CDR1 and CDR2 from the germline V gene are SGHNT and YENEEA. Trimming stripped 4 bases from V and 0 bases from J, with 5 bases between. CDR3 coding DNA: TGTGCCAGCAGCTACCATAGCACAGATACGCAGTATTTT. The encoded protein is CASSYHSTDTQYF.